One sample yielded the 4 T cell receptor beta chains listed below, sequenced in a study of blood T cell repertoires in COVID-19. Produced via immunoSEQ multiplex PCR; TCRdb's table is partial and in-frame only. The sample lists around 200,000 clones; approximately 84% were seen once. Material for sequencing was peripheral blood. The receptors originated from a man aged 35 to 55 with active or convalescent COVID-19.

The chain uses TRBV7-8 and TRBJ2-6, with 7 bases fitting TRBD1. CDR1 is SGHVS, CDR2 FQNEAQ, per germline. V was pared by 5 bases and J by 4 bases, with 29 bases of the junction left unmatched. The CDR3 covers 23 residues. CDR3 sequence: CASSPKPALLFRDSTSGANVLTF. The DNA of the CDR3 is TGTGCCAGCAGCCCGAAGCCGGCCCTTTTGTTCCGGGACAGTACGTCCGGGGCCAACGTCCTGACTTTC.

Only one count was recorded for this clone. This chain uses TRBV28 with TRBJ2-7, with 7 bases that match TRBD1. V lost 4 bases and J lost 2; bases outside the gene matches: 8. Germline CDR1 MDHEN, CDR2 SYDVKM. The CDR3 loop spans 15 amino acids. The CDR3 region is CASSSTGAPAYEQYF. The CDR3 DNA reads TGTGCCAGCAGTTCAACAGGGGCTCCCGCCTACGAGCAGTACTTC.

The chain couples TRBV6-5 to TRBJ2-7, with 7 bases aligning to TRBD2. The length of the CDR3 is 14 residues. Germline V gene lookup returns CDR1 MNHEY and CDR2 SVGAGI. V was clipped by 2 bases and J by 2 bases; unmatched bases: 3. The CDR3 is CASSYGGGPYEQYF. Written as DNA, the CDR3 is TGTGCCAGCAGTTACGGGGGAGGGCCCTACGAGCAGTACTTC.

V and J are TRBV27 and TRBJ2-3; 8 bases are shared with TRBD2. Trimming removed 6 bases from V and 2 bases from J; junction bases left unmatched: 4. CDR1 and CDR2 from the germline V gene are MNHEY and SMNVEV (reference sequence). The length of the CDR3 is 14 residues. CDR3 in amino acids: CASSLAGVTDTQYF. The CDR3 DNA reads as TGTGCCAGCAGCCTAGCGGGCGTCACAGATACGCAGTATTTT.